This T cell receptor beta chain was identified during a study of T cells in women clearing cervical HPV infection. For the study at large: For cases, blood was sampled a median approximately 150 days after lesion detection, interquartile range roughly 80 to 200 days.

immunoSEQ multiplex PCR used an average of roughly 1,100 ng genomic DNA. TCRdb's copy holds only in-frame clones and misses some; the assay was immunoSEQ multiplex PCR. The repertoire table contains roughly 23,000 clones. V was shortened by 1 base and J by 0 bases, with 8 bases between the two germline ends. Germline V gene sequence: CDR1 SNHLY, CDR2 FYNNEI. The CDR3 loop spans 15 amino acids. Of note for this clone: The CDR3 is cut off 3 residues early in the read; its end comes from the germline J gene.

This TCR was sampled from a woman aged 18 to 75 with a cervical HPV16 infection that either progressed to CIN3+ or cleared (not recorded which). Source material: blood buffy coat. J is TRBJ2-3 and V is TRBV2; weak D call: TRBD1 (5 bases). The part of the CDR3 DNA that was read is TGTGCCAGCAGTGAAGGTCCAGGGAGCACAGATACG. It specifies CASSEGPGSTDT. Given in full, the CDR3 is CASSEGPGSTDTQYF. Based on the CDR3 plus reference TRBV2 and TRBJ2-3, the full variable domain is EPEVTQTPSHQVTQMGQEVILRCVPISNHLYFYWYRQILGQKVEFLVSFYNNEISEKSEIFDDQFSVERPDGSNFTLKIRSTKLEDSAMYFCASSEGPGSTDTQYFGPGTRLTVL.